This TCR beta chain originates from a study of shared clonotypes between healthy human individuals. Clones were sequenced by immunoSEQ multiplex PCR, and TCRdb holds only the in-frame ones, with some missing. The repertoire holds 1 million to 1.2 million clones, with around three quarters as singletons. Germline trimming cut 7 bases from V and 7 bases from J; bases unmatched to any gene: 11. Germline V gene sequence: CDR1 LNHDA, CDR2 SQIVND (reference sequence). The CDR3 consists of 15 residues. HIV-negative, healthy adults without recent acute infections or vaccinations were the donors. Subsets obtained from CD4+ cells comprised CD45RA+ naive and CD45RA-negative memory cells. Of note for this clone: The target antigen is unknown.

General study results and limits: Clonotypes shared by all four donors outscored non-shared clonotypes in generation probability. It was observed that approximately 5% of naive CD4 clonotypes were shared across a handful of donors.

The chain couples TRBV19 to TRBJ2-1; 9 bases fit TRBD2. This TCR came from a man between 18 and 35 years old in good health. Some clones in this sample may be carry-over from other donors' samples. Material: memory CD4+ T cells from PBMCs. Subset reported: CD45RA-negative fraction. CDR3 residues: CASIASGDGRNEQFF. In DNA form, the CDR3 reads TGTGCCAGTATAGCTAGCGGGGACGGGAGGAATGAGCAGTTCTTC.